This T cell receptor beta chain emerged from a study of neurological immune-mediated disorders. Study-level findings and limits: Private repertoires in all groups were suggested, as expanded clones shared no CDR3 amino acid sequences across subjects.

Time point reported: longitudinal time-point 1 (baseline). Over 160 million TCR-beta sequences from 15-18 subjects came out of each sequencing run. Each CDR3 protein gets one entry after TCRdb re-called the 5' RACE reads with MiXCR. This repertoire shows tens of thousands of distinct CDR3 sequences, roughly 15% found once; its top ten account for approximately 4.6%. With respect to this clonotype: Its target is not known. This clone may be a read error of a much larger clone one base away.

From germline, CDR1 is KGHDR and CDR2 SFDVKD. J gave up 3 bases and V 4 bases, and 5 bases lay outside the gene matches. The CDR3 has 15 residues. The TCR sequence derives from a female donor with HTLV-1-associated myelopathy (HAM/TSP). The sample consisted of PBMCs. V is TRBV24-1 and J is TRBJ2-4, with 7 bases identical to TRBD1. CDR3 region: CATSEEGACKNIQYF. Here the CDR3 DNA reads TGTGCCACCAGTGAAGAGGGGGCTTGCAAAAACATTCAGTACTTC.